Listed here are 7 T cell receptor beta chains from one sample, sequenced in a study of T cell responses to AZD1222 COVID-19 vaccine. The method was immunoSEQ multiplex PCR; TCRdb's version includes in-frame clones alone and lacks a portion of them. The repertoire holds 120,000 to 150,000 clones, with just over 90% as singletons. This specimen consisted of peripheral blood, obtained on day 0 of MenACWY control vaccination. The source of these receptors is an adult in good health.

The rearrangement links TRBV14 to TRBJ2-1; no definite D call. The CDR3 loop spans 14 amino acids. Germline V CDR1 and CDR2: SGHDN, FVKESK. The V end lost 0 bases, the J end lost 9 bases, and 12 bases lay between the germline ends. The CDR3 spells CASSQDHGLGEQFF. In DNA form, the CDR3 reads TGTGCCAGCAGCCAAGATCACGGGTTAGGTGAGCAGTTCTTC.

This clone was counted once. The chain couples TRBV29-1 to TRBJ1-6; 7 bases are shared with TRBD1. Germline V lookup: CDR1 SQVTM, CDR2 ANQGSEA. This CDR3 comprises 13 residues. With 7 bases clipped from V and 7 bases from J, the junction kept 7 bases outside the gene matches. The CDR3 protein is CSARDSENSPLHF. CDR3 DNA: TGCAGCGCCCGGGACAGTGAGAATTCACCCCTCCACTTT.

The chain employs TRBV5-5 and TRBJ2-7, with 9 positions matching TRBD1. The ends lost 0 bases at V and 3 bases at J; junction bases unmatched: 7. Germline V gene sequence: CDR1 SGHKS, CDR2 YYEKEE (reference sequence). The CDR3 totals 16 residues. CDR3 in amino acids: CASSLVATGGIYEQYF. CDR3 bases: TGTGCCAGCAGCTTGGTGGCGACAGGGGGTATCTACGAGCAGTACTTC.

The chain has TRBV28 and TRBJ2-7; 11 bases match TRBD1. The junction had 10 bases not matched to a gene; V was cut back by 5 bases and J by 4 bases. The germline V gene has CDR1 MDHEN and CDR2 SYDVKM. This CDR3 is built from 16 residues. As DNA, the CDR3 is TGTGCCAGCAGTCCGACCCCGGGACAGGGGGTTTACGAGCAGTACTTC. Translated, it gives CASSPTPGQGVYEQYF.

This chain links TRBV5-1 with TRBJ1-1; possibly TRBD1 for D (6 bases). The V end lost 3 bases, the J end lost 3 bases, and 9 bases lay between the germline ends. The CDR3 runs 13 residues. Per germline, CDR1 SGHRS and CDR2 YFSETQ. The CDR3 spells CASSSQGYTEAFF. CDR3 nucleotides: TGCGCCAGCAGCTCGCAGGGGTACACTGAAGCTTTCTTT.

The chain recombines TRBV11-1 with TRBJ1-1, with D unresolved. The germline V gene has CDR1 SGHAT and CDR2 FQDESV (reference sequence). This CDR3 comprises 14 residues. V lost 1 base, J lost 2 bases, and 8 bases lay in between. The CDR3 sequence is CASSLVTGNTEAFF. In nucleotides, the CDR3 is TGTGCCAGCAGCTTAGTCACGGGAAACACTGAAGCTTTCTTT.

The chain couples TRBV6-5 to TRBJ1-1; D might be TRBD1 (6 bases). Trimming removed 6 bases at V and 3 bases at J, with 14 bases between. Germline V gives CDR1 MNHEY, CDR2 SVGAGI. The CDR3 is 14 amino acids. The chain's CDR3 is CASSLYRQDTEAFF. The CDR3 nucleotides read TGTGCCAGCAGCCTATACCGACAGGACACTGAAGCTTTCTTT.